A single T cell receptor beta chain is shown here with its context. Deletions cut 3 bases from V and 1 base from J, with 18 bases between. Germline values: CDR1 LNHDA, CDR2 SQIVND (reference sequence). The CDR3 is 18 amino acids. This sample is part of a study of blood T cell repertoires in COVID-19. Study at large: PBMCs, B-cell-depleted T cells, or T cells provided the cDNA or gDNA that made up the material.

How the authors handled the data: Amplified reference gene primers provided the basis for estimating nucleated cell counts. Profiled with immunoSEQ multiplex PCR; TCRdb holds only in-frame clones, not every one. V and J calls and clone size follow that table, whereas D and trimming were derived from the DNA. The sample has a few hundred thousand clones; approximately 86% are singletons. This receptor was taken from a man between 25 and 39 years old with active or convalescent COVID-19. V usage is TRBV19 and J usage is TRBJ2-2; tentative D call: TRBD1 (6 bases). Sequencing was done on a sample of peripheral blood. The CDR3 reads CASSMSWGSGQNTGELFF. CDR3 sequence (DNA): TGTGCCAGTAGTATGAGTTGGGGGTCGGGACAGAACACCGGGGAGCTGTTTTTT.